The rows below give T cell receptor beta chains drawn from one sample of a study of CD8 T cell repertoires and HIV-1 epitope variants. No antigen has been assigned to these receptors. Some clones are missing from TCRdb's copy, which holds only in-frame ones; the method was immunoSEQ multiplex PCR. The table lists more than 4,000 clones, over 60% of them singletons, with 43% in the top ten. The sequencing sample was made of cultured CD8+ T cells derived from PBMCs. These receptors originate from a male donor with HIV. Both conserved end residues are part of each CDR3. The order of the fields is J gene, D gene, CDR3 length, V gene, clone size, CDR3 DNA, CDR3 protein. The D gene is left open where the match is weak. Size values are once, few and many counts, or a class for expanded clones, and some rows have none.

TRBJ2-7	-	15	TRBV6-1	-	TGTGCCAGCAGTGAATCTGATATGGGCTACTACGAGCAGTACTTC	CASSESDMGYYEQYF
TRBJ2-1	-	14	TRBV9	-	TGTGCCAGCAAGGCGGATGAATCCTACAATGAGCAGTTCTTC	CASKADESYNEQFF
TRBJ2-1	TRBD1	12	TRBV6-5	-	TGTGCCAGCAGCCTCACAGGGGTTGAGCAGTTCTTC	CASSLTGVEQFF
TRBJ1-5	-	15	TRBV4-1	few	TGCGCCAGCAGCCAAGAGTCAGGGTTGGGTCAGCCCCAGCATTTT	CASSQESGLGQPQHF
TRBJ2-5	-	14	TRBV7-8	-	TGTGCCAGCAGCTTAGAAGACGGCCAAGAGACCCAGTACTTC	CASSLEDGQETQYF
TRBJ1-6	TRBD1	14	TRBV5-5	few	TGTGCCAGCAGCGTGGGACAGGGAGGTTCACCCCTCCACTTT	CASSVGQGGSPLHF
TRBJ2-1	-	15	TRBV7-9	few	TGTGCCAGCTTGCCAACGGGACTCCAATACAATGAGCAGTTCTTC	CASLPTGLQYNEQFF
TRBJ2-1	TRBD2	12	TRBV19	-	TGTGCCAGTAGTTTCGTAGCGGGAGAGCAGTTCTTC	CASSFVAGEQFF
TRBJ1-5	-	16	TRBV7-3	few	TGTGCCAGCAGCTTAAATGGAGGGTTGCGCAATCAGCCCCAGCATTTT	CASSLNGGLRNQPQHF
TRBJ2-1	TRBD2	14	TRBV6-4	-	TGTGCCAGCAGTGAAGCGGGGGGGCCCAATGAGCAGTTCTTC	CASSEAGGPNEQFF
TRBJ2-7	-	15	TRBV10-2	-	TGCGCCAGCACCCCCGGGACCGGACTAACCTACGAGCAGTACTTC	CASTPGTGLTYEQYF
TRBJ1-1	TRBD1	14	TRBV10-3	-	TGTGCCATCAGTGGACAGGGGGCGCGGACTGAAGCTTTCTTT	CAISGQGARTEAFF
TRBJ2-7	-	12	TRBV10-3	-	TGTGCCACTCATCCAGGGACCTACGAGCAGTACTTC	CATHPGTYEQYF
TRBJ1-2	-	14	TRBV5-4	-	TGTGCCAGCAGACCCGGGACCGCCGCGAAGGGCTACACCTTC	CASRPGTAAKGYTF
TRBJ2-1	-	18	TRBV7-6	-	TGTGCCAGCAGCACCGAACCTAGCCAGGGGAGCTCCTACAATGAGCAGTTCTTC	CASSTEPSQGSSYNEQFF
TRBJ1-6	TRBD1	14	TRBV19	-	TGTGCCAGTAGTGGGACAGCAGATAATTCACCCCTCCACTTT	CASSGTADNSPLHF
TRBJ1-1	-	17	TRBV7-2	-	TGTGCCAGCAGCTTACACGGTCCGGGGGCGGGTGACACTGAAGCTTTCTTT	CASSLHGPGAGDTEAFF
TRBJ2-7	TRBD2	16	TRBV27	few	TGTGCCAGCAGTTTGTCTAGCGGGAGGGCCGGCTACGAGCAGTACTTC	CASSLSSGRAGYEQYF
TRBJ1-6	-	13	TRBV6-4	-	TGTGCCAGCAGTGACGGAGATAATTCACCCCTCCACTTT	CASSDGDNSPLHF
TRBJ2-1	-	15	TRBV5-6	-	TGTGCCAGCAGCCCTCTGCGAGAGGGGGGAAATGAGCAGTTCTTC	CASSPLREGGNEQFF
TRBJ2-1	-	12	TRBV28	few	TGTGCCAGCAGTCTCGAGTACAATGAGCAGTTCTTC	CASSLEYNEQFF
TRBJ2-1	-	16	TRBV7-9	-	TGTGCCAGCAGCCCCCAAAGCGGTCGATCCTACAATGAGCAGTTCTTC	CASSPQSGRSYNEQFF
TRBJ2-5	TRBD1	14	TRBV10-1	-	TGCGCCAGCAGCCGGGACAGGGGGCAAGAGACCCAGTACTTC	CASSRDRGQETQYF
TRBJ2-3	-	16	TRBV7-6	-	TGTGCCAGCAGCTTAGGGGGGGCATGGGGAACAGATACGCAGTATTTT	CASSLGGAWGTDTQYF
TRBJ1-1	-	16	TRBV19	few	TGTGCCAGTAGTTTTGCCGGTACAGGGCGGCTCGAAGAAGCTTTCTTT	CASSFAGTGRLEEAFF
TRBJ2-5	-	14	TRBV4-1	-	TGCGCCAGCAGCCAAGCGGGAAGCGGGGAGACCCAGTACTTC	CASSQAGSGETQYF
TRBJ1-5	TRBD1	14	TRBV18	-	TGTGCCAGCTCACCATTGGGACAGAATCAGCCCCAGCATTTT	CASSPLGQNQPQHF
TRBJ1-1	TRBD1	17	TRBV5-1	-	TGCGCCAGCAGCTTGGAGGTGGGACAGGGGTTGAACACTGAAGCTTTCTTT	CASSLEVGQGLNTEAFF
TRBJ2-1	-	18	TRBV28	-	TGTGCCAGCCAAATAGGGTCTTTATCCCATGGCTCCTACAATGAGCAGTTCTTC	CASQIGSLSHGSYNEQFF
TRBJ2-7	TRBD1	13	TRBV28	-	TGTGCCAGCAGGGGGACAGCCGACTACGAGCAGTACTTC	CASRGTADYEQYF
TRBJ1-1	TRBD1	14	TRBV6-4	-	TGTGCCAGCAGTAGAGGACAGGGAGGCACTGAAGCTTTCTTT	CASSRGQGGTEAFF
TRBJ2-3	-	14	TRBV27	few	TGTGCCAGCAGTTTAAAGAGAGGGGGAGATACGCAGTATTTT	CASSLKRGGDTQYF
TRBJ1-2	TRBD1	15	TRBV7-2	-	TGTGCCAGCAGCTTAGAGTCAGGGGGCAACTATGGCTACACCTTC	CASSLESGGNYGYTF
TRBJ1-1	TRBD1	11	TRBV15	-	TGTGCCACCAGGTCCTGGGACAGAGCTTTCTTT	CATRSWDRAFF
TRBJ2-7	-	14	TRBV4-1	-	TGCGCCAGCAGCCAAGGAGAAGGATTCTACGAGCAGTACTTC	CASSQGEGFYEQYF
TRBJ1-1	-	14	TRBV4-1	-	TGCGCCAGCAGCCAAGATTCACAGGGAACTGAAGCTTTCTTT	CASSQDSQGTEAFF
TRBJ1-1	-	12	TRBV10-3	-	TGTGCCATCAGTGAAGGGGACACTGAAGCTTTCTTT	CAISEGDTEAFF
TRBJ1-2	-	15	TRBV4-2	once	TGTGCCAGCAGCCAAGAAGGGCGCACGGATTATGGCTACACCTTC	CASSQEGRTDYGYTF
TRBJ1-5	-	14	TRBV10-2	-	TGCGCCAGCAGGGGGGGGGAGAGCAATCAGCCCCAGCATTTT	CASRGGESNQPQHF
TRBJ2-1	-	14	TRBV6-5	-	TGTGCCAGCAGTTCCCTCGGCAGGTCCAATGAGCAGTTCTTC	CASSSLGRSNEQFF
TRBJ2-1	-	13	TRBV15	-	TGTGCCACCAGCAGCGACAGTTACAATGAGCAGTTCTTC	CATSSDSYNEQFF
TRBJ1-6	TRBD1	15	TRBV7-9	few	TGTGCCAGCAGCCCGGGACAGGGGGTTTATTCACCCCTCCACTTT	CASSPGQGVYSPLHF
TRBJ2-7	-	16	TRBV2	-	TGTGCCAGCAGTGCGGGGGCGGGGGCCACCTCCTACGAGCAGTACTTC	CASSAGAGATSYEQYF
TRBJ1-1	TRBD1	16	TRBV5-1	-	TGCGCCAGCAGCTTAATCCGACAGGGGGGGAGCACTGAAGCTTTCTTT	CASSLIRQGGSTEAFF
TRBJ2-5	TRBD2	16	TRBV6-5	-	TGTGCCAGCAGTTACTCCGGGACTAGCGGCCAAGAGACCCAGTACTTC	CASSYSGTSGQETQYF
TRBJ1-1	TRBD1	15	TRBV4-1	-	TGCGCCAGCAGCCAAGCAGGGGGTATAAACACTGAAGCTTTCTTT	CASSQAGGINTEAFF
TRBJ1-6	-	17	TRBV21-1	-	TGTGCCAGCCACGGTGTTGAGGACGCTGTCCGGAATTCACCCCTCCACTTT	CASHGVEDAVRNSPLHF
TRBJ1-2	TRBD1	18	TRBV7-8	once	TGTGCCAGCAGCTTATTTATGACCGGGACAGCTTCTAACTATGGCTACACCTTC	CASSLFMTGTASNYGYTF
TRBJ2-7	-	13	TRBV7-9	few	TGTGCCAGCGAGACTGGGACCTCCTACGAGCAGTACTTC	CASETGTSYEQYF
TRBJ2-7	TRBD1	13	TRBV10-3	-	TGTGCCATCAATTCCGGACAGGGCTACGAGCAGTACTTC	CAINSGQGYEQYF
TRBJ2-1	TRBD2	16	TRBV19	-	TGTGCCAGTAGTATCGGGACTAGCGCCGCCGGGGATGAGCAGTTCTTC	CASSIGTSAAGDEQFF
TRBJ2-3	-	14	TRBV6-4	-	TGTGCCAGCAGTGACGGGGGGCAGGCAGATACGCAGTATTTT	CASSDGGQADTQYF
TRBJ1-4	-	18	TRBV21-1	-	TGTGCCAGCAGCAAACGAGCAGGATTCGAATGGTACAATGAAAAACTGTTTTTT	CASSKRAGFEWYNEKLFF
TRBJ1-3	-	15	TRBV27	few	TGTGCCAGCAGTTTATCAGGGAGCTCTGGAAACACCATATATTTT	CASSLSGSSGNTIYF
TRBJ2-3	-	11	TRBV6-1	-	TGTGCCAGCAGTGATTGGTATACGCAGTATTTT	CASSDWYTQYF
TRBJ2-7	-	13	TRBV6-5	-	TGTGCCAGCAGTTACAACGGCATCTACGAGCAGTACTTC	CASSYNGIYEQYF
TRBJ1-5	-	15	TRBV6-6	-	TGTGCCAGCAGTGGGGGGCAGGGGATACATCAGCCCCAGCATTTT	CASSGGQGIHQPQHF
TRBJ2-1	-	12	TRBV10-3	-	TGTGCCATCAGGAATAGGGAGAATGAGCAGTTCTTC	CAIRNRENEQFF